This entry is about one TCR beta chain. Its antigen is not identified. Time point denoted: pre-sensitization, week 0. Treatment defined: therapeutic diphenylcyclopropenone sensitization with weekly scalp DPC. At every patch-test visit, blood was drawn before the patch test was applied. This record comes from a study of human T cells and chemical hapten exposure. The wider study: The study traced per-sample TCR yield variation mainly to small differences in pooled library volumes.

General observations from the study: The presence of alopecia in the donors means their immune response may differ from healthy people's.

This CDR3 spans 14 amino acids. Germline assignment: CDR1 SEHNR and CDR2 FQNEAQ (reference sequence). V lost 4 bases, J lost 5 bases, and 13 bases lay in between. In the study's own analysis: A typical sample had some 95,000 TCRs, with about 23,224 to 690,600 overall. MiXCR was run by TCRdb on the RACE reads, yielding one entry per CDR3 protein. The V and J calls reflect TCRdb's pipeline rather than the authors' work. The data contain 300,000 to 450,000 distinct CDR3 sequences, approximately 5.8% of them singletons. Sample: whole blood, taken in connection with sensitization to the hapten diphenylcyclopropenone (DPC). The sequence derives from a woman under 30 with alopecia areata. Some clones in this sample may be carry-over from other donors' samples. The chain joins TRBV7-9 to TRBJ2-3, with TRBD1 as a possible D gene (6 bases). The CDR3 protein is CASSSMQGQDTQYF. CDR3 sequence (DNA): TGTGCCAGCAGCTCCATGCAGGGGCAAGATACGCAGTATTTT. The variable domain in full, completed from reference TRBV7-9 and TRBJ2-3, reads DTGVSQNPRHKITKRGQNVTFRCDPISEHNRLYWYRQTLGQGPEFLTYFQNEAQLEKSRLLSDRFSAERPKGSFSTLEIQRTEQGDSAMYLCASSSMQGQDTQYFGPGTRLTVL.